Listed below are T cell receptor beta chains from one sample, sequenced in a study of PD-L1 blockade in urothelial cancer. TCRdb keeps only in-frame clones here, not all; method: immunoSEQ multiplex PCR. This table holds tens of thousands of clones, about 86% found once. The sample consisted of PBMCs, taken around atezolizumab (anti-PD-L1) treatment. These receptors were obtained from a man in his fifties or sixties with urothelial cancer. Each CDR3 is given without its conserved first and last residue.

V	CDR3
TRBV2	ASSEEDSLGYT
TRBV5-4	ASSHPTPMSSPLH
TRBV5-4	ASSPPGHTEAF
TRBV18	ASSPRTSGGLDNEQF
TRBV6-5	ASSPLRTGAAEQY
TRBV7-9	ASSFRSSETQY
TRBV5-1	ASSLPGLAGVTDTQY
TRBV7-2	ASSLAANTEAF
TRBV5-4	ASSLKLAGGYNEQF
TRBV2	ASSGQGVNYGYT
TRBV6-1	ASSGLAGRESTDTQY
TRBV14	ASSQDWLAEETQY
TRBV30	AWTVRRTDYYGYT
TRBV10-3	AIRQTASEQY
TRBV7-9	ASRVVVAGDNEQF
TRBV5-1	ASSLRQAVDEQY
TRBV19	ATGEQGAYEQY
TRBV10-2	ASSEEIQGSFGGYT
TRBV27	ASRPSGAGYEQY
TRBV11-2	ASSPLKRGTTEAF
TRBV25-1	ASSEPTGYQETQY
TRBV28	ASSLGIAEKLF
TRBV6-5	ASRDRALGYT
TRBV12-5	ASGLVKGQGNTIY
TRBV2	ASSGTGFNYGYT
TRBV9	ASSVATSGNSYEQY
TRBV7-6	ASSLAIVGGANVLT
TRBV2	ASSEVQGLGEPQH
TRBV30	AWSKASGVYNEQF
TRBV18	ATHRSGSASTDTQY
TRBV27	ASSFFGVGGNTGELF
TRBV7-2	ASSPTAGVYNEQF
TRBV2	ASSAGTASTDTQY
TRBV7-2	ASSLGTGGITGELF
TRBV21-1	ASSIGAKHNYEQY
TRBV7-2	ASSSGGGGYT
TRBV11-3	ASSLDRLAGVGNEQF
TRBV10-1	ASSEFGQGAATDTQY
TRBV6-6	ASSYSISVTEAF
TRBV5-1	ASSSLTGKGNTGELF
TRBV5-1	ASSRDPPGQGSEAF
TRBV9	ASSVGGGDSGYT
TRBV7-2	ASSSAGGPYEQY
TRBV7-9	ASSRQGKNTEAF
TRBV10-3	AITGGRTDTQY
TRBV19	ASRKAGGVYSPLH